Listed below are T cell receptor beta chains from one sample, sequenced in a study of cytomegalovirus exposure and HLA in healthy donors. Some clones are missing from TCRdb's copy, which holds only in-frame ones; the method was immunoSEQ multiplex PCR. Here the sample spans some 140,000 clones, roughly 76% being singletons. Specimen: PBMCs. The receptor set was obtained from a woman in her forties in good health and CMV-seronegative. Both conserved end residues are part of each CDR3. The order of the fields is V gene, CDR3 protein.

V gene: TRBV5-1; CDR3 protein: CASSLRDSISLTNYGYTF
V gene: TRBV4-1; CDR3 protein: CASSQEQGDSNQPQHF
V gene: TRBV11-3; CDR3 protein: CASSLAGLESNEQYF
V gene: TRBV29-1; CDR3 protein: CSVVRDTHTEAFF
V gene: TRBV2; CDR3 protein: CASRTSGSHNYGYTF
V gene: TRBV6-5; CDR3 protein: CASRDRVDYGYTF
V gene: TRBV4-3; CDR3 protein: CASSHTGGTEAFF
V gene: TRBV6-1; CDR3 protein: CASKKSDWSSYEQYF
V gene: TRBV6-5; CDR3 protein: CASSYEAGNVNTEAFF
V gene: TRBV7-9; CDR3 protein: CASSYNRGWTEAFF
V gene: TRBV5-1; CDR3 protein: CASSLVPQETQYF
V gene: TRBV15; CDR3 protein: CAAQGYNSPLHF
V gene: TRBV27; CDR3 protein: CASSRTGGNTGELFF
V gene: TRBV6-5; CDR3 protein: CASSFTLQGTNSPLHF
V gene: TRBV2; CDR3 protein: CATRGYEQYF
V gene: TRBV5-6; CDR3 protein: CASSLGASGANVLTF
V gene: TRBV5-8; CDR3 protein: CASSRGAFF
V gene: TRBV5-8; CDR3 protein: CASSLVFGPLSTDTQYF
V gene: TRBV18; CDR3 protein: CASSPTSSTENSPLHF
V gene: TRBV15; CDR3 protein: CATSRTRGQGNTEAFF
V gene: TRBV12-5; CDR3 protein: CASSPGQGVKGNF
V gene: TRBV2; CDR3 protein: CASMGGISYEQYF
V gene: TRBV10-3; CDR3 protein: CAISEKTGRRDEAFF
V gene: TRBV15; CDR3 protein: CATSRGGGTASRWNTIYF
V gene: TRBV5-1; CDR3 protein: CASSLGFGNTEAFF
V gene: TRBV6-1; CDR3 protein: CASSDRGGNTEAFF
V gene: TRBV4-2; CDR3 protein: CASSQEEGEGTGELFF
V gene: TRBV6-1; CDR3 protein: CASTDLSYYGYTF
V gene: TRBV29-1; CDR3 protein: CSARVVSGDTEAFF
V gene: TRBV28; CDR3 protein: CASSFAGTDNTEAFF
V gene: TRBV2; CDR3 protein: CASSEDKYYGYTF
V gene: TRBV18; CDR3 protein: CASSPSTGGNTEAFF
V gene: TRBV7-9; CDR3 protein: CASSATTGREAFF
V gene: TRBV10-3; CDR3 protein: CAISGPDRGRNTGELFF
V gene: TRBV14; CDR3 protein: CASSLGGLYHEQFF
V gene: TRBV5-8; CDR3 protein: CASTPGQGVQPQHF
V gene: TRBV7-9; CDR3 protein: CASSLDGTAANYGYTF
V gene: TRBV7-6; CDR3 protein: CASSQPEGPQHF
V gene: TRBV4-1; CDR3 protein: CASSQEDLSEGSTDTQYF
V gene: TRBV2; CDR3 protein: CASRSLRGQETQYF
V gene: TRBV13; CDR3 protein: CASNLRGRTQYF
V gene: TRBV19; CDR3 protein: CASSGGQTSNQPQHF
V gene: TRBV9; CDR3 protein: CASSLGVSSYNEQFF
V gene: TRBV4-1; CDR3 protein: CASSQDPPGGMDYGYTF
V gene: TRBV9; CDR3 protein: CASSVGRQGASGNTIYF